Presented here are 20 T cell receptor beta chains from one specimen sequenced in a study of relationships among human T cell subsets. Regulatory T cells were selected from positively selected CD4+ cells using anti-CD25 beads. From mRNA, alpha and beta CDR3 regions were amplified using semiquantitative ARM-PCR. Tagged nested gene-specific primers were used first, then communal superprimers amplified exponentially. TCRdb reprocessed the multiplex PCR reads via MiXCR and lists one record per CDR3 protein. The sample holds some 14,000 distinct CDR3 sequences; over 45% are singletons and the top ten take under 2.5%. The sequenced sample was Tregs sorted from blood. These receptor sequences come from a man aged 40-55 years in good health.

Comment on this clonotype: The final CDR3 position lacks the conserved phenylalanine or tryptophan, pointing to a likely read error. The CDR3 nucleotides read TGTGCCAGCAGCCTGACAGGGGCTCAGCCCCAGCATCTT. Protein sequence: CASSLTGAQPQHL. The chain employs TRBV7-2 and TRBJ1-5; TRBD1 aligns across 8 bases. The CDR3 has 13 residues. Germline CDR1 reads SGHTA; CDR2 reads FQGNSA. V trimming: 5 bases; J trimming: 6 bases; junction bases outside the gene matches: 3.

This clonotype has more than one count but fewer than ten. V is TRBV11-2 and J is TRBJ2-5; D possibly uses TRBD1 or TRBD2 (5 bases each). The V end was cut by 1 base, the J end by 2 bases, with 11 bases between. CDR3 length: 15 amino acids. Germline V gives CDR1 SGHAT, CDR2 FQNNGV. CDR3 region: CASSLGVRGQETQYF. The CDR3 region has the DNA TGTGCCAGCAGCTTAGGGGTGAGGGGACAAGAGACCCAGTACTTC.

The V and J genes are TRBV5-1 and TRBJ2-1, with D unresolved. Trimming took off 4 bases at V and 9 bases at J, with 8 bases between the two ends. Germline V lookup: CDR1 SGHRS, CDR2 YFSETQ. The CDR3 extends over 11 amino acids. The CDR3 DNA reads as TGCGCCAGCAGCCTAGAGTCTGAGCAGTTCTTC. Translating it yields CASSLESEQFF.

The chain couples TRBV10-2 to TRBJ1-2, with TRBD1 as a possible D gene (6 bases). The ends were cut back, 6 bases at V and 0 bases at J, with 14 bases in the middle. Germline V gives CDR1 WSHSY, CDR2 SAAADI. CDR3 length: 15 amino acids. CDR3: CASSRDKGSNYGYTF. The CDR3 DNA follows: TGCGCCAGCAGCCGGGACAAGGGATCTAACTATGGCTACACCTTC.

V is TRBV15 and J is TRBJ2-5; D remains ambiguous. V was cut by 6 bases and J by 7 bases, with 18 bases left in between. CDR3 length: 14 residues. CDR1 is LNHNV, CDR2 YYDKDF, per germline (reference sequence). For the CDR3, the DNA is TGTGCCACCAGTTGGCCCGGGCCAAAGGTGACCCAGTACTTC. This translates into CATSWPGPKVTQYF.

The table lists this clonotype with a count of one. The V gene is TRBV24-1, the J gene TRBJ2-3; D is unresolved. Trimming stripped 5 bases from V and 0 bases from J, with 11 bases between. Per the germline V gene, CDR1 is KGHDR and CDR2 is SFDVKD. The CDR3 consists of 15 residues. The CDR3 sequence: CATSAYSVSTDTQYF. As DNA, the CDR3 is TGTGCCACCAGTGCCTACAGCGTTAGCACAGATACGCAGTATTTT.

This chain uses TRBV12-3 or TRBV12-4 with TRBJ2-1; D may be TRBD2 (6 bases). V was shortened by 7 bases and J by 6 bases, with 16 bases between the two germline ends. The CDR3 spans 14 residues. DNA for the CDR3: TGTGCCAGCATCCACGGGACTCTGGGCAATGAGCAGTTCTTC. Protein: CASIHGTLGNEQFF.

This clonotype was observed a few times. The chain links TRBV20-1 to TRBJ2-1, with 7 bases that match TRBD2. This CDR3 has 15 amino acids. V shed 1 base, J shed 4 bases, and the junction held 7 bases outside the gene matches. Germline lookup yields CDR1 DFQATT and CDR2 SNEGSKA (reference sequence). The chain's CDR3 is CSARALGGGYNEQFF. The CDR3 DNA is TGCAGTGCTAGAGCCCTTGGCGGGGGTTACAATGAGCAGTTCTTC.

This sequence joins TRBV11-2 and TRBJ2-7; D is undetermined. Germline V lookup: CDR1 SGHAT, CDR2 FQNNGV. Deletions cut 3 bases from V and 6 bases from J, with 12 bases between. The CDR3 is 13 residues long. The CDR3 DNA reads TGTGCCAGCAGCTTTTTATCCGGGCTCGAGCAGTACTTC. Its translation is CASSFLSGLEQYF.

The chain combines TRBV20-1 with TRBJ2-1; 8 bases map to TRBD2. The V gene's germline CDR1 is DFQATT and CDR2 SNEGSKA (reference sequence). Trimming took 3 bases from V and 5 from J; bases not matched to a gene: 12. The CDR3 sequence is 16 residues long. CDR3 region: CSARARTSKNHNEQFF. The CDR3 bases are TGCAGTGCTAGGGCCAGGACTAGCAAAAACCACAATGAGCAGTTCTTC.

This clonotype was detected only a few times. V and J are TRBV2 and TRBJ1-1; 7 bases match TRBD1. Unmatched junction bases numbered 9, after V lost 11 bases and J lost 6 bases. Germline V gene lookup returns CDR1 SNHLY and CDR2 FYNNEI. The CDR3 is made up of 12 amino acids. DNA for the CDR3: TGTGCCTCCCGGGACAGTTCTTCTGAAGCTTTCTTT. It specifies CASRDSSSEAFF.

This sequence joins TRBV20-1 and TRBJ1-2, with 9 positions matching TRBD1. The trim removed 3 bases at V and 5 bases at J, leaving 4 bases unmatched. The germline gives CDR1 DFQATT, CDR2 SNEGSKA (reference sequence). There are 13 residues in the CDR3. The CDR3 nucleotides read TGCAGTGCTAGCGGGGACAGGGTTTATGGCTACACCTTC. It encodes CSASGDRVYGYTF.

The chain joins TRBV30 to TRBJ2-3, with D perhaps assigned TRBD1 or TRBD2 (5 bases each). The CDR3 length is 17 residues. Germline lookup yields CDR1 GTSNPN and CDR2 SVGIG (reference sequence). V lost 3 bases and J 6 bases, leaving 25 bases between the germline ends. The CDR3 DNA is TGTGCCTGGAGAGCACCCGGGGCAGGGTCATTAAGGGATACGCAGTATTTT. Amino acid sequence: CAWRAPGAGSLRDTQYF.

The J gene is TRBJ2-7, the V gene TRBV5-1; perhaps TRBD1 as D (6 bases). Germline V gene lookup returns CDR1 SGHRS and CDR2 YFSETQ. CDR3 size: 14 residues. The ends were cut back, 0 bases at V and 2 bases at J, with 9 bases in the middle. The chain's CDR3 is CASSLATGTYEQYF. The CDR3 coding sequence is TGCGCCAGCAGCTTGGCCACAGGGACCTACGAGCAGTACTTC.

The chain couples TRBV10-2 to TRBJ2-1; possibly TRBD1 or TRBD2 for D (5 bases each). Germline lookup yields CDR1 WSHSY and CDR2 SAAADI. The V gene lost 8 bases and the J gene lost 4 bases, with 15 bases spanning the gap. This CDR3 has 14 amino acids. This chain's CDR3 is CASGTGSRYNEQFF. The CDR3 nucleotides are TGCGCCAGCGGGACGGGGAGTAGGTACAATGAGCAGTTCTTC.

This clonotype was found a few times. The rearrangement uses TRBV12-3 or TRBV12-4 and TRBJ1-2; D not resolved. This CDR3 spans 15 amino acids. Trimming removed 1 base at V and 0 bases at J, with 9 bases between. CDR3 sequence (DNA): TGTGCCAGCAGTTTAGTGTCGGTCCCTAACTATGGCTACACCTTC. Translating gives CASSLVSVPNYGYTF.

Here the CDR3 DNA reads TGTGCCAGCAGCCACGGACTAGCGGGGGGCAGGAATGAGCAGTTCTTC. It yields the protein CASSHGLAGGRNEQFF. This chain uses TRBV14 with TRBJ2-1, with 14 bases lining up with TRBD2. The V and J ends lost 3 bases and 7 bases, in that order; junction bases with no gene match: 5. This CDR3 has 16 residues. Germline V gene sequence: CDR1 SGHDN, CDR2 FVKESK.

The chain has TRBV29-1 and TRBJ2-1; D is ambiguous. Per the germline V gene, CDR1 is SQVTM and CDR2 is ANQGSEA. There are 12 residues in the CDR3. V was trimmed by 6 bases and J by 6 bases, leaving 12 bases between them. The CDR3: CSVRTAPNEQFF. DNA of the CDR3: TGCAGCGTAAGAACAGCCCCCAATGAGCAGTTCTTC.

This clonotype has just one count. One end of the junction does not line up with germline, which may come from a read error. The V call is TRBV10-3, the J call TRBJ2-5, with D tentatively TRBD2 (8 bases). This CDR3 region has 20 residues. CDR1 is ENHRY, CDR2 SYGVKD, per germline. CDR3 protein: CASSLNPLTGFYGREETQYF. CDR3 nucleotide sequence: TGTGCCAGCAGTTTGAACCCCCTGACAGGGTTTTACGGGAGGGAAGAGACCCAGTACTTC.

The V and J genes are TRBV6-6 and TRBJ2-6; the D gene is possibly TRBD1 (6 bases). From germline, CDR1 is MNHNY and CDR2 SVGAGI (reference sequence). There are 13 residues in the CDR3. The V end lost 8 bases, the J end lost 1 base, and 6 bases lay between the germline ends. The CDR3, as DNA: TGTGCCAGCGACAGGTCTGGGGCCAACGTCCTGACTTTC. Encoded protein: CASDRSGANVLTF.